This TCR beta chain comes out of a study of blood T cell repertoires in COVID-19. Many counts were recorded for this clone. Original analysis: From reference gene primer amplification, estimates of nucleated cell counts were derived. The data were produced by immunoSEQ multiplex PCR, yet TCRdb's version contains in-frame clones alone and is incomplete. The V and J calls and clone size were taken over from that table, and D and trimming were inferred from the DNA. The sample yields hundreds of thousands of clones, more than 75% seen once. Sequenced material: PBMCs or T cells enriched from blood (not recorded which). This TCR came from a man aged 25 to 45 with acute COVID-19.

Written as DNA, the CDR3 is TGTGCCAGCAGTGCAGGGAGGGGCGCGGCAGATACGCAGTATTTT. Translation gives CASSAGRGAADTQYF. V and J are TRBV2 and TRBJ2-3; 7 bases align to TRBD2. V shed 4 bases and J 4 bases; nucleotides not matched to a gene: 8. The length of the CDR3 is 15 residues. Germline V CDR1 and CDR2: SNHLY, FYNNEI.